The rows below give T cell receptor beta chains drawn from one sample of a study of blood T cell repertoires in COVID-19. Clones were sequenced by immunoSEQ multiplex PCR, and TCRdb holds only the in-frame ones, with some missing. The data show 150,000 to 200,000 clones, more than 65% seen once. Sequencing was performed on PBMCs or T cells enriched from blood (not recorded which). Receptor source: a man aged 45-65 years who had recovered from COVID-19. CDR3s include the opening cysteine and the closing phenylalanine or tryptophan. The D gene is left open where the match is weak. Clone size, where shown, is once, few, many, or a class for clones that have expanded.

J: TRBJ2-5
V: TRBV21-1
size: NA
D: NA
length: 16
CDR3: CASSTPRSEGEETQYF

J: TRBJ1-5
V: TRBV19
size: NA
D: TRBD1
length: 15
CDR3: CASTPTGQGNQPQHF

J: TRBJ2-3
V: TRBV15
size: NA
D: NA
length: 17
CDR3: CATSRDARGDGTDTQYF

J: TRBJ2-4
V: TRBV19
size: once
D: TRBD1
length: 15
CDR3: CASSIPDRVVNIQYF

J: TRBJ1-2
V: TRBV12-2
size: NA
D: NA
length: 13
CDR3: CASRWTGDYGYTF

J: TRBJ2-7
V: TRBV5-1
size: few
D: NA
length: 13
CDR3: CASSSVQGNEQYF

J: TRBJ1-2
V: TRBV5-1
size: NA
D: NA
length: 15
CDR3: CASSSQSGAPYGYTF

J: TRBJ2-2
V: TRBV4-1
size: few
D: TRBD1
length: 18
CDR3: CASSQDTSGTGNTGELFF

J: TRBJ2-7
V: TRBV5-4
size: few
D: TRBD1
length: 14
CDR3: CASSPGTGVDEQYF

J: TRBJ2-7
V: TRBV11-2
size: once
D: TRBD2
length: 15
CDR3: CASSQSGSLTYEQYF

J: TRBJ2-1
V: TRBV29-1
size: NA
D: TRBD1
length: 13
CDR3: CSVERVQGEEQFF

J: TRBJ1-2
V: TRBV14
size: NA
D: TRBD1
length: 11
CDR3: CASSQGTAYTF

J: TRBJ1-5
V: TRBV5-5
size: NA
D: TRBD1
length: 16
CDR3: CASRPDRSYSNQPQHF

J: TRBJ2-1
V: TRBV14
size: NA
D: TRBD2
length: 15
CDR3: CASSQGTSGRIEQFF

J: TRBJ2-5
V: TRBV5-1
size: NA
D: NA
length: 13
CDR3: CASSLSPTETQYF

J: TRBJ2-1
V: TRBV11-3
size: NA
D: TRBD1
length: 17
CDR3: CASSPAPGQNSYNEQFF

J: TRBJ2-5
V: TRBV7-3
size: NA
D: NA
length: 14
CDR3: CASSSSRGAGTQYF

J: TRBJ2-3
V: TRBV6-6
size: NA
D: NA
length: 14
CDR3: CASSYLQDTDTQYF

J: TRBJ1-4
V: TRBV28
size: once
D: TRBD1
length: 14
CDR3: CASNKGAGNEKLFF

J: TRBJ2-5
V: TRBV3-1/TRBV3-2
size: NA
D: TRBD2
length: 14
CDR3: CASSLAGFQETQYF

J: TRBJ1-6
V: TRBV7-3
size: few
D: TRBD1
length: 15
CDR3: CASSLLGTENSPLHF

J: TRBJ1-6
V: TRBV5-1
size: once
D: NA
length: 16
CDR3: CASSLRLGDFGSPLHF

J: TRBJ2-7
V: TRBV11-2
size: NA
D: NA
length: 13
CDR3: CASSPTGRYEQYF

J: TRBJ2-7
V: TRBV11-2
size: once
D: TRBD2
length: 15
CDR3: CASSSGLADLYEQYF

J: TRBJ1-2
V: TRBV6-1
size: once
D: NA
length: 15
CDR3: CASSEFGIGGYGYTF

J: TRBJ2-6
V: TRBV5-1
size: NA
D: NA
length: 15
CDR3: CASSPDSSGANVLTF

J: TRBJ2-1
V: TRBV18
size: NA
D: TRBD2
length: 14
CDR3: CASSPGPGGYEQFF

J: TRBJ2-5
V: TRBV28
size: NA
D: NA
length: 13
CDR3: CASSLPYQETQYF

J: TRBJ2-7
V: TRBV6-5
size: NA
D: NA
length: 13
CDR3: CASGTGNPYEQYF

J: TRBJ1-5
V: TRBV10-1
size: NA
D: TRBD1
length: 18
CDR3: CASSARRTGRNSNQPQHF

J: TRBJ2-3
V: TRBV28
size: NA
D: TRBD2
length: 15
CDR3: CASSLGGRAADTQYF

J: TRBJ2-3
V: TRBV19
size: NA
D: TRBD1
length: 15
CDR3: CASQDRDRYTDTQYF

J: TRBJ1-2
V: TRBV7-9
size: once
D: TRBD1
length: 13
CDR3: CASSYGQGHGYTF

J: TRBJ1-5
V: TRBV30
size: NA
D: NA
length: 13
CDR3: CAWNQGSGQPQHF

J: TRBJ2-6
V: TRBV14
size: NA
D: NA
length: 16
CDR3: CASRYTGSSGANVLTF